A selection of T cell receptor beta chains follows, all from one sample in a study of CD8 T cells in ankylosing spondylitis. Via MiXCR, TCRdb re-called the 5' RACE reads, giving one row per CDR3 protein. The table lists under 300,000 distinct CDR3 sequences, about 10% of them singletons. Material: blood, either unsorted or a sorted T cell fraction (not recorded which). Source of these receptors: a male donor with ankylosing spondylitis or in good health (not recorded which). Both conserved end residues are part of each CDR3. Fields, in order: CDR3 DNA, CDR3 protein, D gene, clone size, V gene, J gene. A D gene is named only where the DNA matches it firmly. A clone size is listed for some rows: how often the clone was seen (once, few, many), or a class if it is expanded.

CDR3nt: TGCAGTGCTAGAGATGGGCAGGGAGCTCACGAGCAGTACTTC; CDR3aa: CSARDGQGAHEQYF; d_gene: .; abundance: many; v_gene: TRBV20-1; j_gene: TRBJ2-7
CDR3nt: TGCAGTGCTAGCAGGGCTTTCTTT; CDR3aa: CSASRAFF; d_gene: .; abundance: many; v_gene: TRBV20-1; j_gene: TRBJ1-1
CDR3nt: TGTGCCAGTAGTGATAGAGGGCGGAACACTGAAGCTTTCTTT; CDR3aa: CASSDRGRNTEAFF; d_gene: .; abundance: few; v_gene: TRBV19; j_gene: TRBJ1-1
CDR3nt: TGTGCCAGCAGTCAAAAACGACAGGGAAGGGGGGGCTACACCTTC; CDR3aa: CASSQKRQGRGGYTF; d_gene: TRBD1; abundance: .; v_gene: TRBV6-1; j_gene: TRBJ1-2
CDR3nt: TGTGCCAGCAGCTCGGGGCGGGAAGCTTTCTTT; CDR3aa: CASSSGREAFF; d_gene: .; abundance: .; v_gene: TRBV7-9; j_gene: TRBJ1-1
CDR3nt: TGTGCCAGCAGCTTGACTTGGGCAGGGCTGACTGAAGCTTTCTTT; CDR3aa: CASSLTWAGLTEAFF; d_gene: .; abundance: few; v_gene: TRBV5-5; j_gene: TRBJ1-1
CDR3nt: TGTGCCAGCAGCCACCTTGGGCCCCAGCATTTT; CDR3aa: CASSHLGPQHF; d_gene: .; abundance: many; v_gene: TRBV12-3/TRBV12-4; j_gene: TRBJ1-5
CDR3nt: TGCGCCAGCAGCACTGACGGGGGCCCTACCGGGGAGCTGTTTTTT; CDR3aa: CASSTDGGPTGELFF; d_gene: .; abundance: .; v_gene: TRBV5-1; j_gene: TRBJ2-2
CDR3nt: TGTGCCAGCAGCTTGGGGGCGGGGCCCGCTTCTGAGCAGTTCTTC; CDR3aa: CASSLGAGPASEQFF; d_gene: .; abundance: many; v_gene: TRBV5-4; j_gene: TRBJ2-1
CDR3nt: TGTGCCAGCAGCCCAGACGCGGACAGCCTTAATGAAAAACTGTTTTTT; CDR3aa: CASSPDADSLNEKLFF; d_gene: .; abundance: many; v_gene: TRBV7-2; j_gene: TRBJ1-4
CDR3nt: TGTGCCAGCAGCCCCCGGACTAGCGGAGAAGAGACCCAGTACTTC; CDR3aa: CASSPRTSGEETQYF; d_gene: TRBD2; abundance: few; v_gene: TRBV3-1; j_gene: TRBJ2-5